This T cell receptor (beta chain) was observed in a study of T-cell memory formation after mild COVID-19. This clonotype was picked up many times. TCRalpha and TCRbeta libraries used 5'RACE with constant-segment primers and UMIs. TCRdb analysed the 5' RACE reads with MiXCR anew, one entry per CDR3 protein. Of 92,000 or so distinct CDR3 sequences detected, approximately 13% appear once; the ten largest clones hold roughly a quarter. This CDR3 spans 15 amino acids. Germline lookup yields CDR1 LNHNV and CDR2 YYDKDF (reference sequence). Trimming pared 0 bases from V and 5 bases from J, leaving 13 bases between.

Input material: PBMCs or a T cell subset sorted from them (not recorded which). The V gene is TRBV15, the J gene TRBJ2-5, with D tentatively TRBD1 (6 bases). This TCR was sampled from an adult woman who had mild COVID-19 (a few samples of this study predate the infection). Cell type and time point are not known. CDR3 residues: CATSRDRGEEETQYF. CDR3 coding DNA: TGTGCCACCAGCAGAGACAGGGGAGAAGAGGAGACCCAGTACTTC.